This T cell receptor beta chain came from a study of HIV-infected children after antiretroviral therapy interruption. Background on the study: Most children had recorded EBV and CMV exposure.

Study observations and caveats: By the end of treatment interruption, naive CD4+ clonality (Gini) increased.

RNA-based 3' RACE libraries used unique molecular identifiers. TCRdb re-analysed the 3' RACE reads in MiXCR, keeping a single row per CDR3 protein. The sample holds around 41,000 distinct CDR3 sequences, about 6.5% seen once. In this sample, this clonotype turned up many times. Its matching antigen is unknown. Treatment noted: PENTA 11 planned treatment interruption arm or continuous ART arm. The CDR3 spans 16 residues. Trimming at V came to 5 bases and at J to 4 bases, leaving 7 bases not matched to a gene. The germline CDR1 and CDR2 sequences are SGHTA and FQGTGA. This chain connects TRBV7-3 to TRBJ2-3; 12 bases align to TRBD2. The clonotype originates from a pool of human donors with HIV. This specimen consisted of CD45RA+ CD4+ T cells from PBMCs, pooled from several time points, obtained from a donor given antiretroviral therapy, either interrupted or continuous. Subset of the sample: naive CD4+ CD45RA+ CD45RO- T cells. DNA of the CDR3: TGTGCCAGCAGCAGACTAGCGGGAGTTGCGGCAGATACGCAGTATTTT. Its protein is CASSRLAGVAADTQYF.